These T cell receptor beta chains were read from a single sample in a study of blood T cells in healthy people across ages. TCRdb re-analysed the 5' RACE reads in MiXCR, keeping a single row per CDR3 protein. The table includes under 1,100,000 distinct CDR3 sequences, around 25% detected once. These data also featured in a second study, about T cells of mothers and their children.

Sequencing was performed on blood. The receptors come from a girl aged 2-10 years in good health. Both conserved end residues are part of each CDR3. Each record gives: clone size, V gene, J gene, D gene, CDR3 DNA, CDR3 protein. D genes are given only for firm matches. Where a row states a size, it is once, few, many or the class of an expanded clone; other rows omit it.

>-|TRBV6-1|TRBJ2-5|TRBD2
TGTGCCAGCAGGGTTACGGCGGGAGGGGAGACCCAGTACTTC
CASRVTAGGETQYF
>-|TRBV29-1|TRBJ2-7|TRBD2
TGCAGCGTTAATTGGGAGGGCCTCTACGAGCAGTACTTC
CSVNWEGLYEQYF
>-|TRBV12-3/TRBV12-4|TRBJ1-5|-
TGTGCCAGCAGTCGCTCTGGGGCAGGGATGTTTGGTGAGCAGCCCCAGCATTTT
CASSRSGAGMFGEQPQHF
>once|TRBV12-3/TRBV12-4|TRBJ2-5|-
TGTGCCAGCAGCACCGAGACAGACCGAGAGACCCAGTACTTC
CASSTETDRETQYF
>few|TRBV11-2|TRBJ2-1|TRBD2
TGTGCCAGTAGGGGACTAGCGGGGTACAATGAGCAGTTCTTC
CASRGLAGYNEQFF
>few|TRBV29-1|TRBJ1-2|-
TGCAGCGTTCGAGGGTCTAACTATGGCTACACCTTC
CSVRGSNYGYTF
>few|TRBV29-1|TRBJ2-1|TRBD2
TGCAGCGTTGAAGTAGCGGGAGGACCCTACAATGAGCAGTTCTTC
CSVEVAGGPYNEQFF
>few|TRBV6-2/TRBV6-3|TRBJ2-1|-
TGTGCCAGCAGTTACTCGAGGGACAATGAGCAGTTCTTC
CASSYSRDNEQFF
>many|TRBV7-2|TRBJ1-1|-
TGTGCCAGCAGCTTACAGCGGAACACTGAAGCTTTCTTT
CASSLQRNTEAFF
>-|TRBV7-2|TRBJ2-7|-
TGTGCCAGCAGCTCCCCAGGGTACTTCGAGCAGTACTTC
CASSSPGYFEQYF